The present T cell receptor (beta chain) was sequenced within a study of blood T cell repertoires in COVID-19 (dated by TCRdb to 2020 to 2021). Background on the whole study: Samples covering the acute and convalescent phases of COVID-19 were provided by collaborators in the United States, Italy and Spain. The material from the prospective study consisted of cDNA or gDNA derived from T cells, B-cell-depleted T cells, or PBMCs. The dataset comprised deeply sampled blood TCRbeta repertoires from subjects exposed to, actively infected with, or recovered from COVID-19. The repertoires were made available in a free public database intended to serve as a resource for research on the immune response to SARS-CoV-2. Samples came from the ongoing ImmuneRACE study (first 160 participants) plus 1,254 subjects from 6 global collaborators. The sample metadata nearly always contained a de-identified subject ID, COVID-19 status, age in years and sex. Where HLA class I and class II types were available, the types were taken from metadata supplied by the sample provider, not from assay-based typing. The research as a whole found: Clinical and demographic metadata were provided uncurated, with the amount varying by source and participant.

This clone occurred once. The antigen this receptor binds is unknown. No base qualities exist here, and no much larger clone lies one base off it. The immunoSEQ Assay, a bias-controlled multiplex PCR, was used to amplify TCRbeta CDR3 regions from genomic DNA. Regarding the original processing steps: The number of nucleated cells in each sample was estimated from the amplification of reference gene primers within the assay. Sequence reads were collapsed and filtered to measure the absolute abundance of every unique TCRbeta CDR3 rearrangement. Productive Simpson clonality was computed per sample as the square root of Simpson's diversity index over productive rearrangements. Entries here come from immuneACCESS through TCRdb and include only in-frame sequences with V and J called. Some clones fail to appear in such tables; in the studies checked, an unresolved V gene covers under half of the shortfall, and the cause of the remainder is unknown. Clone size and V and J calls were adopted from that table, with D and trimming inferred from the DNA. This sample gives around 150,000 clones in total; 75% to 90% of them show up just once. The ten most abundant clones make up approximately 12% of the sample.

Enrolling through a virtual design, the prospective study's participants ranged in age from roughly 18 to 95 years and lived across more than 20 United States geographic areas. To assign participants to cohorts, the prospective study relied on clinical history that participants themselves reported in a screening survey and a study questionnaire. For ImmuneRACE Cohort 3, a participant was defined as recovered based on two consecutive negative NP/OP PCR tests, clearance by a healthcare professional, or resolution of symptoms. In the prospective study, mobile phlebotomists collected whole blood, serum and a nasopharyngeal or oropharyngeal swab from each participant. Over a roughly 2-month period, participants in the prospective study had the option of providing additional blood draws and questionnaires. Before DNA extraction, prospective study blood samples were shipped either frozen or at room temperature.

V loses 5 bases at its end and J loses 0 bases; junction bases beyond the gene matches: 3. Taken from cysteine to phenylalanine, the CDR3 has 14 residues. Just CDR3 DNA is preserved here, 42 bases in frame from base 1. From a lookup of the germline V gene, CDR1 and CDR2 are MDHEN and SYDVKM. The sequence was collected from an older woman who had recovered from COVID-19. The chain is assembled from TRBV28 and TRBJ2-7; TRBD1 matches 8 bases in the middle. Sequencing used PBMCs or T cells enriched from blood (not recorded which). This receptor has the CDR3 CASSLDRGSYEQYF. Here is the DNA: TGTGCCAGCAGTCTTGACAGGGGCTCCTACGAGCAGTACTTC.